The next 5 T cell receptor beta chains were all read from a single sample in a study of T-cell reconstitution after alpha-beta-depleted transplantation in children. Preparing the TCRbeta library involved the use of unique molecular identifiers. TCRdb used MiXCR to reprocess the PCR reads, holding one entry per CDR3 protein. The sample includes 350,000 to 400,000 distinct CDR3 sequences, about a fifth of them seen just once. The sample consisted of PBMCs from the stem cell graft donor, taken from the stem cell graft. The receptors were sampled from a human donor who donated a stem cell graft to a child with acute myeloid leukemia.

In this sample, this clonotype turned up many times. The chain has TRBV7-9 and TRBJ2-1; D is possibly TRBD2 (5 bases). The germline V and J ends were trimmed by 3 bases and 9 bases, with 9 bases remaining between them. The CDR3 runs to 12 residues. Germline CDR1 reads SEHNR; CDR2 reads FQNEAQ (reference sequence). In DNA, the CDR3 is TGTGCCAGCAGCTTCAGCGGCAGTGAGCAGTTCTTC. It translates to CASSFSGSEQFF.

A few counts support this clonotype. The chain links TRBV12-3 or TRBV12-4 to TRBJ1-1; 9 bases are a match to TRBD1. The CDR3 covers 14 residues. Germline trimming cut 4 bases from V and 5 bases from J; bases unmatched to any gene: 5. The CDR3 here is CASSWRQGGTEAFF. CDR3 DNA sequence: TGTGCCAGCAGTTGGCGACAGGGGGGGACTGAAGCTTTCTTT.

This clonotype was seen more than once but under ten times. V and J are TRBV6-1 and TRBJ2-3; 7 bases map to TRBD2. V shed 8 bases, J shed 3 bases, and the junction held 11 bases outside the gene matches. The CDR3 length is 15 residues. In germline, CDR1 is MNHNS, CDR2 SASEGT. The CDR3 sequence is CASRRLAGVTDTQYF. For the CDR3, the DNA is TGTGCCAGCCGCCGTTTGGCGGGAGTTACAGATACGCAGTATTTT.

The chain uses TRBV27 and TRBJ2-7; TRBD2 agrees at 8 bases. The CDR3 is made up of 13 amino acids. The germline V gene encodes CDR1 MNHEY and CDR2 SMNVEV (reference sequence). The J segment lost 6 bases and the V segment lost 5 bases, leaving 6 bases of the junction unmatched. CDR3 sequence: CASSPGTSFEQYF. The CDR3 region has the DNA TGTGCCAGCAGTCCCGGGACTAGTTTCGAGCAGTACTTC.

The chain combines TRBV2 with TRBJ1-4; weak D call: TRBD1 (5 bases). The length of the CDR3 is 14 residues. The germline V and J ends were trimmed by 8 bases and 4 bases, with 14 bases remaining between them. From germline, CDR1 is SNHLY and CDR2 FYNNEI. The CDR3 loop reads CASRPGPSNEKLFF. DNA of the CDR3: TGTGCCAGCCGACCGGGACCGAGTAATGAAAAACTGTTTTTT.